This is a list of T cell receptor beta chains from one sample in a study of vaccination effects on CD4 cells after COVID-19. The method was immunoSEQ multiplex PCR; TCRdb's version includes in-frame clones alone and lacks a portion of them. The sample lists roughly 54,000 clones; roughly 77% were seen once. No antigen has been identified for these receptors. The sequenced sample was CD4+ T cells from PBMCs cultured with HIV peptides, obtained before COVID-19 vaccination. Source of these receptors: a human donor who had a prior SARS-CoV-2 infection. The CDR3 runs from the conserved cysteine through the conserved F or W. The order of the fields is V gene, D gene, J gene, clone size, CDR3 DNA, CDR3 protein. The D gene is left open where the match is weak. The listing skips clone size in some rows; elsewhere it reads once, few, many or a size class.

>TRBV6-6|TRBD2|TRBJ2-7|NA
TGTGCCAGCAGTCCAGGACTAGCGGCCTCCTACGAGCAGTACTTC
CASSPGLAASYEQYF
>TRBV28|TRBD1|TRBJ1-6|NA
TGTGCCAGCAGTAACCCGGGACAGGGGCATAATTCACCCCTCCACTTT
CASSNPGQGHNSPLHF
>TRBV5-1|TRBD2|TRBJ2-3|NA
TGCGCCAGCAGCTCCGGACTAGCGGGAGCTTTGGATACGCAGTATTTT
CASSSGLAGALDTQYF
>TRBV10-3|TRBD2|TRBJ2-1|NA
TGTGCCATCAGTGAAGGGACTAGCGGAGGCTACAATGAGCAGTTCTTC
CAISEGTSGGYNEQFF
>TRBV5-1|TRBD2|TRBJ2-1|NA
TGCGCCAGCAGGAGAATAGCGGGAGGGCCGTCGAGGTCCTACAATGAGCAGTTCTTC
CASRRIAGGPSRSYNEQFF
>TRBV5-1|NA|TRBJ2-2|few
TGCGCCAGCAGCGCGGGACAGTCCGAGCTGTTTTTT
CASSAGQSELFF
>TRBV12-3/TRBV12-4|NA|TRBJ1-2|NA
TGTGCCAGCAGTTTCCCTGGCTATGGCTACACCTTC
CASSFPGYGYTF
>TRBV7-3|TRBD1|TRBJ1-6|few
TGTGCCAGCAGCCAGACAGGGGTCAATTCACCCCTCCACTTT
CASSQTGVNSPLHF
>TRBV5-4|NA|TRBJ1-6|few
TGTGCCAGCAGGGGTTTAGGGAATTCACCCCTCCACTTT
CASRGLGNSPLHF
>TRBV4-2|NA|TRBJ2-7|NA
TGTGCCAGCAGCCCCACCGGGATTAATTACGAGCAGTACTTC
CASSPTGINYEQYF
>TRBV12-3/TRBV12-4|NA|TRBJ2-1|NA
TGTGCCAGCACCCTGGGTAGTGTCTATGAGCAGTTCTTC
CASTLGSVYEQFF
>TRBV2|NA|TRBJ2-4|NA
TGTGCCAGCAGATTGGGAATCGGGTCAGCCAAAAACATTCAGTACTTC
CASRLGIGSAKNIQYF